This is a list of T cell receptor beta chains from one sample in a study of metastatic and nonmetastatic thyroid tumors. MiXCR was used by TCRdb to re-call the PCR reads. The sample consists of 25,000 to 35,000 clones, roughly 29% of them appearing once. Sequenced material: blood. Receptors originate from a female donor with papillary thyroid cancer or a benign thyroid nodule (not recorded which). Some clones in this sample may be carry-over from other donors' samples. Both conserved end residues are part of each CDR3. Fields, in order: D gene, J gene, clone size, V gene, CDR3 protein, CDR3 DNA. A D gene is named only where the DNA matches it firmly. Some rows have no size entry. The others give once, few or many, or a class for an expanded clone.

>TRBD1|TRBJ1-2|-|TRBV24-1
CATSDRQGYGYTF
TGTGCCACCAGTGACAGACAGGGGTACGGCTACACCTTC
>TRBD1|TRBJ2-7|-|TRBV7-7
CASSLGQGNEQYF
TGTGCTAGCAGCTTAGGACAGGGCAACGAGCAGTACTTC
>TRBD1|TRBJ2-2|few|TRBV6-2/TRBV6-3
CASSYPWTGSNGELFF
TGTGCCAGCAGTTACCCCTGGACAGGGTCGAACGGGGAGCTGTTTTTT
>-|TRBJ1-6|once|TRBV4-3
CASSQEAINNSPLHF
TGCGCCAGCAGCCAAGAGGCGATTAATAATTCACCCCTCCACTTT
>-|TRBJ1-1|-|TRBV4-3
CASSRTGGYTEAFF
TGCGCCAGCAGCCGAACCGGGGGGTACACTGAAGCTTTCTTT
>TRBD2|TRBJ2-7|-|TRBV20-1
CSAKRKREATYEQYF
TGCAGTGCTAAAAGAAAGCGGGAGGCTACCTACGAGCAGTACTTC
>TRBD1|TRBJ1-6|few|TRBV6-1
CAANRGRAYPNSPLHF
TGTGCCGCGAACAGGGGGCGAGCTTATCCTAATTCACCCCTCCACTTT
>-|TRBJ2-3|-|TRBV19
CASSAPSSTDTQYF
TGTGCCAGTAGTGCCCCCAGCTCCACAGATACGCAGTATTTT
>TRBD2|TRBJ2-1|-|TRBV7-6
CASSLERTSYNDQFF
TGTGCCAGCAGCTTGGAAAGGACTAGTTACAATGATCAGTTCTTC
>TRBD2|TRBJ2-1|few|TRBV4-2
CASSLGLAGGDNEQFF
TGTGCCAGCAGCCTAGGACTAGCGGGAGGGGACAATGAGCAGTTCTTC
>-|TRBJ2-7|-|TRBV11-3
CASSLYYEQYF
TGTGCCAGCAGCTTGTACTACGAGCAGTACTTC
>TRBD2|TRBJ2-7|-|TRBV20-1
CSASPLAGVSYEQYF
TGCAGTGCTAGTCCACTAGCGGGGGTCTCCTACGAGCAGTACTTC
>-|TRBJ2-2|few|TRBV5-1
CASRVGYGTSNTGELFF
TGCGCCAGCAGAGTAGGATATGGGACTTCGAACACCGGGGAGCTGTTTTTT
>TRBD1|TRBJ1-2|few|TRBV6-1
CASSEAADRGMGYTF
TGTGCCAGCAGTGAAGCCGCGGACAGGGGGATGGGCTACACCTTC
>TRBD2|TRBJ2-7|once|TRBV11-2
CASSLGFRQGGPYEQYF
TGTGCCAGCAGCTTAGGGTTTCGGCAGGGAGGGCCGTACGAGCAGTACTTC
>TRBD2|TRBJ2-1|-|TRBV6-2/TRBV6-3
CASKRRAGGPLDEQFF
TGTGCCAGCAAGCGACGGGCGGGAGGGCCCTTAGATGAGCAGTTCTTC
>-|TRBJ2-7|few|TRBV19
CASTKGGGSSYEQYF
TGTGCCAGTACCAAAGGTGGGGGATCTAGCTACGAGCAGTACTTC
>-|TRBJ1-2|-|TRBV10-3
CAISEPLGGYTF
TGTGCCATCAGTGAGCCCCTAGGGGGCTACACCTTC
>-|TRBJ1-2|many|TRBV11-2
CASSLGYGGNYGYTF
TGTGCCAGCAGCTTAGGGTATGGGGGCAACTATGGCTACACCTTC
>-|TRBJ1-3|few|TRBV6-1
CASRDRGSGNTIYF
TGTGCCAGCCGGGACCGCGGCTCTGGAAACACCATATATTTT
>-|TRBJ2-3|few|TRBV6-5
CASSYSGVGTQYF
TGTGCCAGCAGTTACTCGGGTGTGGGTACGCAGTATTTT
>-|TRBJ1-6|-|TRBV2
CASVAGSNSPLHF
TGTGCCAGCGTTGCAGGGTCTAATTCACCCCTCCACTTT
>-|TRBJ2-7|-|TRBV4-2
CASSQDLLGHYEQYF
TGTGCCAGCAGCCAAGATCTATTAGGACACTACGAGCAGTACTTC
>-|TRBJ1-1|-|TRBV12-3/TRBV12-4
CASSFGGANEAFF
TGTGCCAGCAGTTTCGGGGGGGCTAATGAAGCTTTCTTT
>-|TRBJ1-1|few|TRBV28
CASSLYRAMNTEAFF
TGTGCCAGCAGTTTGTACAGGGCAATGAACACTGAAGCTTTCTTT
>-|TRBJ1-2|-|TRBV5-1
CASSFGEGGYGYTF
TGCGCCAGCAGCTTTGGGGAGGGAGGCTATGGCTACACCTTC
>-|TRBJ1-2|large|TRBV5-1
CASSSAGQYGYTF
TGCGCCAGCAGCTCTGCTGGACAGTATGGCTACACCTTC
>TRBD1|TRBJ1-2|-|TRBV6-1
CASSRQGISLNYGYTF
TGTGCCAGCAGTCGACAGGGGATTAGTCTTAACTATGGCTACACCTTC
>-|TRBJ2-7|many|TRBV4-2
CASSQDYPPYEQYF
TGTGCCAGCAGCCAAGATTACCCCCCCTACGAGCAGTACTTC
>-|TRBJ1-6|-|TRBV7-2
CASSFATVRNSPLHF
TGTGCCAGCAGCTTCGCGACTGTGAGAAATTCACCCCTCCACTTT
>-|TRBJ2-3|-|TRBV11-1
CASSLGRSVNRGDTQYF
TGTGCCAGCAGCTTAGGTCGTAGCGTAAACCGAGGAGATACGCAGTATTTT
>TRBD1|TRBJ2-2|many|TRBV19
CASNRGHTGELFF
TGTGCCTCGAACAGGGGGCACACCGGGGAGCTGTTTTTT
>-|TRBJ2-6|-|TRBV28
CASSLFGSGANVLTF
TGTGCCAGCAGTTTATTCGGGTCGGGGGCCAACGTCCTGACTTTC
>-|TRBJ1-6|-|TRBV6-1
CASSEPTSSSPLHF
TGTGCCAGCAGTGAACCGACAAGCTCTTCACCCCTCCACTTT
>TRBD1|TRBJ1-6|-|TRBV2
CASSSATGGTFSPLHF
TGTGCCAGCAGTTCCGCAACAGGGGGCACCTTCTCACCCCTCCACTTT
>TRBD1|TRBJ1-1|-|TRBV10-3
CAISDGTGGTEAFF
TGTGCCATCAGTGATGGGACAGGGGGAACTGAAGCTTTCTTT
>-|TRBJ1-2|-|TRBV6-9
CASSFPGTTGRGYTF
TGTGCCAGCAGTTTTCCCGGGACGACAGGACGAGGCTACACCTTC
>TRBD1|TRBJ2-3|-|TRBV4-2
CASSATGTGNTDTQYF
TGTGCCAGCAGCGCAACCGGGACAGGGAACACAGATACGCAGTATTTT
>-|TRBJ2-3|few|TRBV10-1
CASSAGLHPPRTDTQYF
TGCGCCAGCAGTGCGGGACTCCACCCTCCCAGAACAGATACGCAGTATTTT
>TRBD1|TRBJ1-1|many|TRBV5-1
CASSFGGTAEAFF
TGCGCCAGCAGTTTTGGCGGGACAGCTGAAGCTTTCTTT
>-|TRBJ1-5|-|TRBV28
CASSFGDGNQPQHF
TGTGCCAGCAGTTTCGGGGATGGGAATCAGCCCCAGCATTTT
>-|TRBJ2-2|-|TRBV5-1
CASRGTETGELFF
TGCGCCAGCAGGGGCACAGAGACCGGGGAGCTGTTTTTT
>TRBD2|TRBJ2-3|-|TRBV5-1
CASSLAGVSGADTQYF
TGCGCCAGCAGCTTGGCCGGGGTTAGCGGGGCCGATACGCAGTATTTT
>-|TRBJ2-2|-|TRBV5-1
CASSLGTFTTGELFF
TGCGCCAGCAGCCTAGGGACGTTCACGACCGGGGAGCTGTTTTTT
>TRBD1|TRBJ1-2|many|TRBV29-1
CSVWTGRGYTF
TGCAGCGTTTGGACAGGGAGGGGCTACACCTTC
>TRBD2|TRBJ2-7|-|TRBV10-3
CAISASPGLLGRVREQYF
TGTGCCATCAGTGCCTCTCCGGGACTATTAGGGAGGGTACGTGAGCAGTACTTC
>-|TRBJ1-1|-|TRBV6-1
CASRGDLVMVTEAFF
TGTGCCAGCAGAGGAGATCTGGTGATGGTCACTGAAGCTTTCTTT
>TRBD1|TRBJ1-2|-|TRBV19
CASSRTGEGYGYTF
TGTGCCAGTAGTCGGACAGGAGAGGGGTATGGCTACACCTTC
>TRBD1|TRBJ1-6|-|TRBV5-4
CASSFGIGEGATRAPLHF
TGTGCCAGCAGCTTTGGGATCGGGGAGGGGGCGACTCGCGCACCCCTCCACTTT
>TRBD2|TRBJ2-5|many|TRBV20-1
CSARTSSGGDQETQYF
TGCAGTGCTAGAACGTCTAGCGGGGGGGATCAAGAGACCCAGTACTTC
>-|TRBJ2-7|medium-sized|TRBV27
CASSSIQGWRYEQYF
TGTGCCAGCAGTTCCATCCAGGGGTGGCGCTACGAGCAGTACTTC